A single T cell receptor beta chain is shown here with its context. Its antigen is as yet unknown. The V and J ends lost 0 bases and 5 bases respectively, with 14 bases between them. Germline CDR1 ENHRY, CDR2 SYGVKD. There are 15 residues in the CDR3. Study outcomes and limitations: Greatest tumor Treg TCR overlap was with tumor naive CD4+ cells. In terms of TCR gene usage, tumor memory CD4+ T cells clustered together with blood and lymph node memory CD4+ cells, as well as with lymph node naive CD4+ cells.

Cells sorted as Tregs were CD4+, CD25+ and CD127-/low. Full-length variable regions came from constant-region reverse primers plus semi-nested Nested Universal Primer A PCR. TCRdb passed the 5' RACE reads through MiXCR, listing each CDR3 protein once. The table records some 44,000 distinct CDR3 sequences, approximately 22% of them present only once. The TCR originated in a female donor with breast cancer. This rearrangement joins TRBV10-3 to TRBJ2-7; the D gene is possibly TRBD1 (6 bases). Sequencing was done on a sample of Tregs sorted from blood. CDR3 sequence (DNA): TGTGCCATCAGTGAGTCGGAAAGGGGGATCGACGAGCAGTACTTC. Translation gives CAISESERGIDEQYF.